This T cell receptor beta chain is drawn from a study of cytomegalovirus exposure and HLA in healthy donors. At the level of the study: An analysis done earlier identified fewer than 140 million unique TCR beta sequences from about 179 million T cells. Falling in the Caucasian-associated ancestry cluster were about four fifths of approximately 400 genotyped donors.

V was shortened by 6 bases and J by 7 bases, with 19 bases between the two germline ends. CDR3 length equals 14 residues. Germline CDR1 reads MNHNS; CDR2 reads SASEGT. Use of 60 Vbeta and 13 Jbeta primers characterized the PCR. Measured with immunoSEQ multiplex PCR; TCRdb has only the in-frame clones, and not every one. The data contain about 160,000 clones, 75% to 90% of them singletons. Notes on the study in general: High specificity and sensitivity for cytomegalovirus status were reported for the classifier.

Remarks on this clone: Its target is not known.

The chain carries TRBV6-1 and TRBJ2-7; perhaps TRBD2 as D (6 bases). This sequence originates from a woman younger than 30 in good health and CMV-seronegative. The sample comprised PBMCs. CDR3 protein: CASRYRELAGEQYF. CDR3 in DNA: TGTGCCAGCAGGTACCGGGAGCTGGCGGGGGAGCAGTACTTC.